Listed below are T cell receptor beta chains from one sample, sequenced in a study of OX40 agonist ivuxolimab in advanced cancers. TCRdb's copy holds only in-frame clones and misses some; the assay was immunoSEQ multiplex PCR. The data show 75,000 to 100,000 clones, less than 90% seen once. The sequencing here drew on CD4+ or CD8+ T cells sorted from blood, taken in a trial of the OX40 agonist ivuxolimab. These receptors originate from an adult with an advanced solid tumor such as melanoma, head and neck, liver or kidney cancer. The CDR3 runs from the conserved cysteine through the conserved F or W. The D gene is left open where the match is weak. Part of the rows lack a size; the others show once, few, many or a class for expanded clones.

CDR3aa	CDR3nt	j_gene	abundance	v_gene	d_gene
CASSFRMFNTQYF	TGTGCCAGCAGCTTTCGCATGTTTAATACGCAGTATTTT	TRBJ2-3	.	TRBV7-2	.
CASSQGSGGVEKLFF	TGCGCCAGCAGCCAAGGATCAGGGGGCGTAGAAAAACTGTTTTTT	TRBJ1-4	.	TRBV4-1	TRBD1
CASSSWTGSAYEQYF	TGTGCCAGCAGTTCCTGGACAGGATCCGCCTACGAGCAGTACTTC	TRBJ2-7	.	TRBV28	TRBD1
CASSLLVGQGNEQFF	TGTGCCAGTAGTCTTTTGGTGGGACAGGGAAATGAGCAGTTCTTC	TRBJ2-1	.	TRBV19	TRBD1
CAWSRTETQYF	TGTGCCTGGAGCCGTACAGAGACCCAGTACTTC	TRBJ2-5	.	TRBV30	.
CASSKQGADYGYTF	TGTGCCAGCAGCAAACAGGGGGCCGACTATGGCTACACCTTC	TRBJ1-2	.	TRBV7-3	TRBD1
CAISPTGFSNQPQHF	TGTGCCATCAGCCCGACAGGGTTTAGCAATCAGCCCCAGCATTTT	TRBJ1-5	.	TRBV10-3	TRBD1
CAWSVKWTGINEKLFF	TGTGCCTGGAGTGTAAAATGGACAGGGATAAATGAAAAACTGTTTTTT	TRBJ1-4	once	TRBV30	TRBD1
CASSSARDRTFSGNTIYF	TGCGCCAGCAGCTCAGCCCGGGACAGGACCTTCTCTGGAAACACCATATATTTT	TRBJ1-3	.	TRBV5-1	TRBD1
CASSLDGGSQPQHF	TGCGCCAGCAGCTTGGATGGGGGCAGTCAGCCCCAGCATTTT	TRBJ1-5	.	TRBV5-1	.
CASKWSSEMNTEAFF	TGTGCCAGTAAATGGAGTAGCGAAATGAACACTGAAGCTTTCTTT	TRBJ1-1	.	TRBV19	.
CASSLLARRELFF	TGTGCCAGCAGCTTACTAGCAAGAAGGGAGCTGTTTTTT	TRBJ2-2	.	TRBV7-2	.
CATELNYGYTF	TGTGCGACAGAACTTAACTATGGCTACACCTTC	TRBJ1-2	.	TRBV7-2	.
CASSFLGYEQYF	TGTGCCAGCAGCTTCCTAGGGTACGAGCAGTACTTC	TRBJ2-7	once	TRBV5-6	.
CASSPLLSGGATDEQFF	TGCGCCAGCAGCCCTCTCTTGAGCGGGGGGGCGACGGATGAGCAGTTCTTC	TRBJ2-1	.	TRBV4-1	TRBD2
CASSFFDGQETQYF	TGTGCCAGCAGCTTCTTCGACGGTCAAGAGACCCAGTACTTC	TRBJ2-5	few	TRBV11-2	.
CATQTEDNPNNEQFF	TGTGCCACCCAGACAGAAGACAACCCCAACAATGAGCAGTTCTTC	TRBJ2-1	.	TRBV7-3	.
CASSPNDLETQYF	TGTGCCAGCTCACCCAATGACCTGGAGACCCAGTACTTC	TRBJ2-5	.	TRBV18	.
CASSAEDYGYTF	TGTGCCAGCAGCGCAGAGGACTATGGCTACACCTTC	TRBJ1-2	.	TRBV7-9	.
CASSPGTTYNEQFF	TGTGCCAGCAGCCCTGGGACTACCTACAATGAGCAGTTCTTC	TRBJ2-1	few	TRBV11-3	TRBD2
CSVRSGGETQYF	TGCAGCGTTCGTTCCGGAGGAGAGACCCAGTACTTC	TRBJ2-5	.	TRBV29-1	.
CASSLESGVGYTF	TGTGCCAGCAGCTTGGAGTCAGGGGTTGGCTACACCTTC	TRBJ1-2	few	TRBV5-4	.